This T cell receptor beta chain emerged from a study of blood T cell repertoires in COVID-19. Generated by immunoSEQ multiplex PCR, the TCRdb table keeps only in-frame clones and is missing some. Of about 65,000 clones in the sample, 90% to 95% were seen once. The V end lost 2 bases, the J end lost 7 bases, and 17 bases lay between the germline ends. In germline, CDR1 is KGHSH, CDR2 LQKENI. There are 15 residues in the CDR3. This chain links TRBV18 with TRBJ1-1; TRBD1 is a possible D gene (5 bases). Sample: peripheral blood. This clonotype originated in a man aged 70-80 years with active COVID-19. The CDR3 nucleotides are TGTGCCAGCTCACCAAGCGGGACCGGGGGTCTTGAAGCTTTCTTT. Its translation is CASSPSGTGGLEAFF. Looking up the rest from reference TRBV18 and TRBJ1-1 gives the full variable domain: NAGVMQNPRHLVRRRGQEARLRCSPMKGHSHVYWYRQLPEEGLKFMVYLQKENIIDESGMPKERFSAEFPKEGPSILRIQQVVRGDSAAYFCASSPSGTGGLEAFFGQGTRLTVV.